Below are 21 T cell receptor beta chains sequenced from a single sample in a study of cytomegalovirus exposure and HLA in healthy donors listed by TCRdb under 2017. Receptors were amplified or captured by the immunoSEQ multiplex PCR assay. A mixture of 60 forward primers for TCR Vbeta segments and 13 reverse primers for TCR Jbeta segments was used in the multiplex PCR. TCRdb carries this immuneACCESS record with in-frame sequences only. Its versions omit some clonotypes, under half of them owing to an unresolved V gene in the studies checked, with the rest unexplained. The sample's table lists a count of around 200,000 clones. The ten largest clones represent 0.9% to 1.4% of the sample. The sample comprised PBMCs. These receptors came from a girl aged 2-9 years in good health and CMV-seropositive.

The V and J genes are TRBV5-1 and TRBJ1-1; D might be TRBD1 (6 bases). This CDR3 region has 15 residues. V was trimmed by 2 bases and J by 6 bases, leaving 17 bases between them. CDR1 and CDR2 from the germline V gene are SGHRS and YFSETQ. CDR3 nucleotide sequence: TGCGCCAGCAGCTTAGCAACTCAGGGGTTGGCTGAAGCTTTCTTT. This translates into CASSLATQGLAEAFF.

The CDR3 region is CASVLNTEAFF. The CDR3 DNA reads as TGTGCCAGCGTCTTGAACACTGAAGCTTTCTTT. The chain has TRBV6-1 and TRBJ1-1; D is unresolved. Trimming shortened V by 8 bases and J by 0 bases, and 4 bases separated the two germline ends. Germline V gene data show CDR1 as MNHNS and CDR2 as SASEGT. CDR3 size: 11 residues.

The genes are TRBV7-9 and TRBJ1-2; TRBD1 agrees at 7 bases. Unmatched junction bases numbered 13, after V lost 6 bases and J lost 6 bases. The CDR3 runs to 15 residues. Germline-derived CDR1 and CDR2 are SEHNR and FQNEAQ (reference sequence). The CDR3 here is CASSSGPGQMDGYTF. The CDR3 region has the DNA TGTGCCAGCAGTTCCGGCCCGGGACAGATGGATGGCTACACCTTC.

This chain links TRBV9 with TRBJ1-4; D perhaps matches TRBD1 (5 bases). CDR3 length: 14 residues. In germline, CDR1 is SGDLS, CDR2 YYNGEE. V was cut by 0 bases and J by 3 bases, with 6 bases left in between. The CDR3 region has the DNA TGTGCCAGCAGCGTAGGACAGTCTAATGAAAAACTGTTTTTT. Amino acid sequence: CASSVGQSNEKLFF.

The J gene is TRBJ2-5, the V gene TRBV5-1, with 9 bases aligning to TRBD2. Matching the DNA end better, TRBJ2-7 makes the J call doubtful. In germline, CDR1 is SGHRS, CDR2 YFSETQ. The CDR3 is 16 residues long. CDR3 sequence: CASSLQASGATDEQYF. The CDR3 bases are TGCGCCAGCAGCTTGCAGGCTAGCGGGGCTACGGACGAGCAGTACTTC.

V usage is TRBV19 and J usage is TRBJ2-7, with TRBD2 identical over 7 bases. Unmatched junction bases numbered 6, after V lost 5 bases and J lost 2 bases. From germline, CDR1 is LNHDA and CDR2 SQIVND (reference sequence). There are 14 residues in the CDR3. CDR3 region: CASSFRGRTYEQYF. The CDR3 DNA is TGTGCCAGTAGTTTTCGCGGGAGAACCTACGAGCAGTACTTC.

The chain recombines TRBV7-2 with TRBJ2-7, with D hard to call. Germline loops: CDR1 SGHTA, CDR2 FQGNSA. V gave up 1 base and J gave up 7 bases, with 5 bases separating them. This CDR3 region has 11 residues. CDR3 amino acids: CASSLGAEQYF. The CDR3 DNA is TGTGCCAGCAGCTTAGGGGCAGAGCAGTACTTC.

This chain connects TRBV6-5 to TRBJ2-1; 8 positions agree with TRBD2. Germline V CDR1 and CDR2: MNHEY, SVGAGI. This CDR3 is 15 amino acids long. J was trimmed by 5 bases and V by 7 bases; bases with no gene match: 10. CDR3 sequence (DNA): TGTGCCAGCATCCCCAGCGGGAGTAAAAACAATGAGCAGTTCTTC. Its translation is CASIPSGSKNNEQFF.

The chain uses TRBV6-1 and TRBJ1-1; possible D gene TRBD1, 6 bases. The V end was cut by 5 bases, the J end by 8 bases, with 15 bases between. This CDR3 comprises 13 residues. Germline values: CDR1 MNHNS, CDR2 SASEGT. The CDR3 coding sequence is TGTGCCAGCAGTTCCCCAAAAACAGGGGAAGCTTTCTTT. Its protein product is CASSSPKTGEAFF.

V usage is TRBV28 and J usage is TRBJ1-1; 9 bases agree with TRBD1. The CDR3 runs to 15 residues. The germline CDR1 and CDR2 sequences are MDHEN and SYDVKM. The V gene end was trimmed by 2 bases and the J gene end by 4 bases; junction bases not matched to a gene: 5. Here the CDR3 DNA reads TGTGCCAGCAGTTTACTGACAGGGGGGAGCACTGAAGCTTTCTTT. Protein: CASSLLTGGSTEAFF.

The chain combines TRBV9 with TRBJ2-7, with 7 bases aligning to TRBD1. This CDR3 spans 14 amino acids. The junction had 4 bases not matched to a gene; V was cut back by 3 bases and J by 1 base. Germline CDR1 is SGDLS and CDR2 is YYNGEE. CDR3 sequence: CASSAGQVSYEQYF. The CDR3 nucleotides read TGTGCCAGCAGCGCCGGACAGGTATCCTACGAGCAGTACTTC. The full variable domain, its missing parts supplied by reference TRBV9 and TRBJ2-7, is DSGVTQTPKHLITATGQRVTLRCSPRSGDLSVYWYQQSLDQGLQFLIQYYNGEERAKGNILERFSAQQFPDLHSELNLSSLELGDSALYFCASSAGQVSYEQYFGPGTRLTVT.

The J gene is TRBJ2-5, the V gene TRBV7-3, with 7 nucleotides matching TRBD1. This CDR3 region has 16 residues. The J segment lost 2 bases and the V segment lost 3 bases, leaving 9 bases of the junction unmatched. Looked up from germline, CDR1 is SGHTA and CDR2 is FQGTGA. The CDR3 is CASSFTGAQGQETQYF. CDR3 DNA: TGTGCCAGCAGCTTTACAGGGGCGCAGGGTCAAGAGACCCAGTACTTC.

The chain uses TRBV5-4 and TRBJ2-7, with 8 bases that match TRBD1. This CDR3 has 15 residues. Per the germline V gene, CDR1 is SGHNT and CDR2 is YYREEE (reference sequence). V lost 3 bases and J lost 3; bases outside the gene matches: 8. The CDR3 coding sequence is TGTGCCAGCAGCTGGGGGACAGGACACGTCTACGAGCAGTACTTC. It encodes CASSWGTGHVYEQYF.

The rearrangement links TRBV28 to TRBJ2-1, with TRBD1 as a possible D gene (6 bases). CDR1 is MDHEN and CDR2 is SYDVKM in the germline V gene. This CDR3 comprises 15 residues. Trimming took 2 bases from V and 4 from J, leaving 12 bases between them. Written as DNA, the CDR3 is TGTGCCAGCAGTTTAACATCCGGACAGTACAATGAGCAGTTCTTC. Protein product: CASSLTSGQYNEQFF.

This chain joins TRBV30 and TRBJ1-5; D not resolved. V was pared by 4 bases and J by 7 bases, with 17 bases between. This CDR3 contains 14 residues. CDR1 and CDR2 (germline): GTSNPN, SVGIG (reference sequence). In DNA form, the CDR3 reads TGTGCCTGGAAGAAGGGAGGAGGTAGGCAGCCCCAGCATTTT. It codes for CAWKKGGGRQPQHF.

CDR3 amino acids: CASSLGQGGIQYF. CDR3 sequence (DNA): TGTGCCAGCAGCTTGGGGCAGGGGGGCATTCAGTACTTC. The gene calls are TRBV5-4 and TRBJ2-4; TRBD1 is a possible D gene (7 bases). The CDR3 is 13 residues long. Germline assignment: CDR1 SGHNT and CDR2 YYREEE (reference sequence). Trimming took 0 bases from V and 9 from J, leaving 10 bases between them.

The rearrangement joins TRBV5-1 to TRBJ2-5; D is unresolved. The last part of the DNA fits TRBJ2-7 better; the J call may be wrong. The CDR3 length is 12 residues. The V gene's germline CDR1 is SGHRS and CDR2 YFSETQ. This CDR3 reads CASSPPSYEQYF. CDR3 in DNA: TGCGCCAGCAGCCCACCGAGTTACGAGCAGTACTTC.

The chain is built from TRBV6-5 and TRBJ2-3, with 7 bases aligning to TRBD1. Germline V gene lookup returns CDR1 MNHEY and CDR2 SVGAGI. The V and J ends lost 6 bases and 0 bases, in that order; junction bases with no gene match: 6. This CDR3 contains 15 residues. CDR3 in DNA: TGTGCCAGCAGCGATACAGGGGATAGCACAGATACGCAGTATTTT. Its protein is CASSDTGDSTDTQYF.

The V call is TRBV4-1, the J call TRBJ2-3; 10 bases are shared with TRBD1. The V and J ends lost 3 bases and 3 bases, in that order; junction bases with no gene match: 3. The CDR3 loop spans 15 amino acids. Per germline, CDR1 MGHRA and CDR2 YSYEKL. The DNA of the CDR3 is TGCGCCAGCAGCCAGATGGGACAGGGGACAGATACGCAGTATTTT. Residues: CASSQMGQGTDTQYF.

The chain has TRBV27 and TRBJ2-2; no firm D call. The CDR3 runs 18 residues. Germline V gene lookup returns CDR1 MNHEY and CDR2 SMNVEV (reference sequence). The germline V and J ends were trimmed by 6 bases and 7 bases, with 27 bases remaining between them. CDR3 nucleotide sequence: TGTGCCAGCAGCAAAGGTTTTGTCGGCGGTACCGTGCACGGGGAGCTGTTTTTT. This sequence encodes CASSKGFVGGTVHGELFF.

The CDR3 nucleotides are TGTGCCAGCAGTTTGGCATCCCAGGGGGCCTACGAGCAGTACTTC. It encodes CASSLASQGAYEQYF. The chain couples TRBV6-5 to TRBJ2-7, with 7 bases that match TRBD1. The V segment lost 4 bases and the J segment 2 bases; nucleotides outside the gene matches: 8. This CDR3 has 15 amino acids. Germline V gene data show CDR1 as MNHEY and CDR2 as SVGAGI.